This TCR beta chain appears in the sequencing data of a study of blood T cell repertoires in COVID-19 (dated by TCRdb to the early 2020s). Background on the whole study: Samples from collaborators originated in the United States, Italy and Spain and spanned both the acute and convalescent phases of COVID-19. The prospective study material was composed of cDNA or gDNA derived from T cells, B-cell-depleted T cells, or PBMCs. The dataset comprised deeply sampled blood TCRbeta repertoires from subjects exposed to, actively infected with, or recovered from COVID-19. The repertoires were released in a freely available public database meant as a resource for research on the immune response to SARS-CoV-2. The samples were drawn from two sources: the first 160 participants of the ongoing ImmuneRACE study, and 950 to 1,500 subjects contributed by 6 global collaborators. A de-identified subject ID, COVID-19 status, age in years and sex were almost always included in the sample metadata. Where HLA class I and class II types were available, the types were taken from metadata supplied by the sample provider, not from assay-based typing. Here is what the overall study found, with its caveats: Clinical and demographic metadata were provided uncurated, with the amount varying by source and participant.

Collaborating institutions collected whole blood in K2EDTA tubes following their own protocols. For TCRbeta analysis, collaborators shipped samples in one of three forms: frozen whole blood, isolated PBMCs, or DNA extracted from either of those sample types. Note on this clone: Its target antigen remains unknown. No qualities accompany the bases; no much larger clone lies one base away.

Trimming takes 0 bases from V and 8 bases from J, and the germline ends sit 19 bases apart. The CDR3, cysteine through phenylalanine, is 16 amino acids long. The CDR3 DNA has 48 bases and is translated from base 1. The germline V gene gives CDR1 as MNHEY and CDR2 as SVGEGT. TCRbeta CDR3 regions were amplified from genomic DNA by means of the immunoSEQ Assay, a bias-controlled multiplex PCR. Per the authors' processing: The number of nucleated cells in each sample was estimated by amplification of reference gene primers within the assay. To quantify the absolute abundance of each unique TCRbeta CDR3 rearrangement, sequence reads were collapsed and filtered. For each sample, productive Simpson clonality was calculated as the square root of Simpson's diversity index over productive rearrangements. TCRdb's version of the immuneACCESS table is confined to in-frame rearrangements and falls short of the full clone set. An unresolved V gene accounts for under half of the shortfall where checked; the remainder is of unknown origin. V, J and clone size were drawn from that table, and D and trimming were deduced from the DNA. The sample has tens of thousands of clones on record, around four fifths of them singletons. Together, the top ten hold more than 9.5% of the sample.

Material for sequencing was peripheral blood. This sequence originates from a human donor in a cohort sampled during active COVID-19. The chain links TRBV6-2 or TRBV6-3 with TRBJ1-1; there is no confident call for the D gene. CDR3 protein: CASSYSSLSATEEAFF. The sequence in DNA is TGTGCCAGCAGTTACTCGAGCCTTAGCGCGACGGAAGAAGCTTTCTTT.